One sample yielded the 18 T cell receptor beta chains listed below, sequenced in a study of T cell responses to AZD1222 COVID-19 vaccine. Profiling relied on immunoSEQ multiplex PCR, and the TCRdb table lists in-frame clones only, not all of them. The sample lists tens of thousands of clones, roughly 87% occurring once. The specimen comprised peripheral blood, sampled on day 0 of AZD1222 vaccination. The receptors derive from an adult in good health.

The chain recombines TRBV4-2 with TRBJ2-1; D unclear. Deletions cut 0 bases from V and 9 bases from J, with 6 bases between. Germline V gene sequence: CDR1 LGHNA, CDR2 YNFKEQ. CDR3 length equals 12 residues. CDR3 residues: CASSQDVVEQFF. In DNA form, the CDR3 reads TGTGCCAGCAGCCAAGATGTGGTTGAGCAGTTCTTC.

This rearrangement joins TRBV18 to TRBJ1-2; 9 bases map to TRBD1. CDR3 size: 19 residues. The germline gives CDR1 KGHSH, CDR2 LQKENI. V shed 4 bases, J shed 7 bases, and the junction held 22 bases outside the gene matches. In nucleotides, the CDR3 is TGTGCCAGCTCACTGCCGGGACAGGGAGGACTGCGGGTTGTTGCTGGCTACACCTTC. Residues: CASSLPGQGGLRVVAGYTF.

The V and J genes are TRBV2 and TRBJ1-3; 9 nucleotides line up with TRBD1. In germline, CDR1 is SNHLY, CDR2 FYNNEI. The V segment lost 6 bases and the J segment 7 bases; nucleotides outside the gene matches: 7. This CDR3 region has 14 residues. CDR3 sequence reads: CASSADRGTNTIYF. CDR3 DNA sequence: TGTGCCAGCAGCGCAGACAGGGGGACGAACACCATATATTTT.

CDR3 region: CASSGGDRGLAGKTYEQYF. The CDR3, as DNA: TGCGCCAGCAGCGGAGGGGACAGGGGACTAGCGGGGAAGACCTACGAGCAGTACTTC. The rearrangement links TRBV5-1 to TRBJ2-7; TRBD2 matches 13 bases. The CDR3 runs 19 residues. Germline CDR1 SGHRS, CDR2 YFSETQ. With 4 bases clipped from V and 2 bases from J, the junction kept 15 bases outside the gene matches.

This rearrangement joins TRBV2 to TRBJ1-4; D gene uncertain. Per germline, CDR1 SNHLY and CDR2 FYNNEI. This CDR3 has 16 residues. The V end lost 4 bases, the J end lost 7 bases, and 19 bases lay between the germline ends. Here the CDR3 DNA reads TGTGCCAGCAGTGCCACGATTGAAGATCTCGTTGAAAAACTGTTTTTT. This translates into CASSATIEDLVEKLFF.

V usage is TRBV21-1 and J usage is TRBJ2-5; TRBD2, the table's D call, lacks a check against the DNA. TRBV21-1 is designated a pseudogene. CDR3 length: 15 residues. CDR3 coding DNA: TGTGCCAGCAGCGTACGGGCGGGTTTGGGGGAGACCCAGTACTTC. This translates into CASSVRAGLGETQYF.

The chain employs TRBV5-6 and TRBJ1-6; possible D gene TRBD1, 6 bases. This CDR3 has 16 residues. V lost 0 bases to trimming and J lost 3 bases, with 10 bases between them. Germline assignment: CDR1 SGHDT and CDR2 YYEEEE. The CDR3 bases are TGTGCCAGCAGCTTGGGGCAGGGGCTCTATAATTCACCCCTCCACTTT. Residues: CASSLGQGLYNSPLHF.

The CDR3: CATGGGQPQHF. DNA for the CDR3: TGTGCCACGGGGGGGGGACAGCCCCAGCATTTT. The chain is built from TRBV19 and TRBJ1-5; tentative D call: TRBD1 (5 bases). Germline CDR1 is LNHDA and CDR2 is SQIVND (reference sequence). This CDR3 is built from 11 residues. Trimming removed 10 bases from V and 7 bases from J, with 11 bases in between.

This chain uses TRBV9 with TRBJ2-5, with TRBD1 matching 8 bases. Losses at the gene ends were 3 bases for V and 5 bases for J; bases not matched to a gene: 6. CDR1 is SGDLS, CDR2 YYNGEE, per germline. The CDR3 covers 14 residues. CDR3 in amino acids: CASSADRGGETQYF. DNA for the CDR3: TGTGCCAGCAGCGCCGACAGGGGTGGGGAGACCCAGTACTTC.

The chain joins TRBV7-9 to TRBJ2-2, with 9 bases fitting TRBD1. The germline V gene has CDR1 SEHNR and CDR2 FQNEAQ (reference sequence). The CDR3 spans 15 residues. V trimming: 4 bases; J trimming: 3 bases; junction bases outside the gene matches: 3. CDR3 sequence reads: CASSSRTGDTGELFF. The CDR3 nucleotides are TGTGCCAGCAGCTCACGGACAGGGGACACCGGGGAGCTGTTTTTT.

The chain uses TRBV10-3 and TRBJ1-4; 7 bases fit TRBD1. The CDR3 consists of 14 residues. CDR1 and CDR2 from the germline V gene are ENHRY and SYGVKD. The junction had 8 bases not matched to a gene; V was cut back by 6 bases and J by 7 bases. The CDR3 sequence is CAISENRDSEKLFF. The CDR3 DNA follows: TGTGCCATCAGCGAAAACCGGGACAGTGAAAAACTGTTTTTT.

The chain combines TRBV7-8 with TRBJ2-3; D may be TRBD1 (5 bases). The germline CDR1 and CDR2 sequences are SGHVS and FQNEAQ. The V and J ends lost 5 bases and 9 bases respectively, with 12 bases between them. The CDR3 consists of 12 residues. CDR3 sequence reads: CASSQQGQTQYF. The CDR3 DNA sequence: TGTGCCAGCAGCCAGCAGGGCCAAACGCAGTATTTT. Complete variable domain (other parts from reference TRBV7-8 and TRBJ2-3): GAGVSQSPRYKVAKRGQDVALRCDPISGHVSLFWYQQALGQGPEFLTYFQNEAQLDKSGLPSDRFFAERPEGSVSTLKIQRTQQEDSAVYLCASSQQGQTQYFGPGTRLTVL.

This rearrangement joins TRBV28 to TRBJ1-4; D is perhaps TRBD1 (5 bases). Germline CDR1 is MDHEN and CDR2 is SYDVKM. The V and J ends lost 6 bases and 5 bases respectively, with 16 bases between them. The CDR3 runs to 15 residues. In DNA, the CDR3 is TGTGCCAGCAGCCGGGGCAGGGTGGGGAATGAAAAACTGTTTTTT. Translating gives CASSRGRVGNEKLFF.

Written as DNA, the CDR3 is TGTGCCAGCAGCGTAGGTCACAGCAATTCACCCCTCCACTTT. As protein: CASSVGHSNSPLHF. The rearrangement links TRBV9 to TRBJ1-6; D remains unclear. Germline V CDR1 and CDR2: SGDLS, YYNGEE. V was trimmed by 0 bases and J by 7 bases, leaving 8 bases between them. The CDR3 loop spans 14 amino acids.

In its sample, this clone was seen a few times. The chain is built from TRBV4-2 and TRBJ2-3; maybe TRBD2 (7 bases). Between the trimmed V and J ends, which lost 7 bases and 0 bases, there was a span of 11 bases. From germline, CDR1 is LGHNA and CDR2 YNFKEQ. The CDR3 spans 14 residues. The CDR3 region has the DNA TGTGCCAGCAAGGGGGGGTTAAGCACAGATACGCAGTATTTT. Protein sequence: CASKGGLSTDTQYF.

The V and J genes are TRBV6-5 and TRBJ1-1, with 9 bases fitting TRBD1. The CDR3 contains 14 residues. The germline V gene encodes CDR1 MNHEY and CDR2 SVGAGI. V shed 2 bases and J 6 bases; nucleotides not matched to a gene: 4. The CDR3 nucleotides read TGTGCCAGCAGTTACCGGGACAGGGATGCTGAAGCTTTCTTT. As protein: CASSYRDRDAEAFF.

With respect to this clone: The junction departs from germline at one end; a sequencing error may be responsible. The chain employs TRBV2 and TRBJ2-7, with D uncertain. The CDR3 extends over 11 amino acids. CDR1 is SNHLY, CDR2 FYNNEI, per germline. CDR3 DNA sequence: TGTGCCAGCAGTGAAGGGGTTGGCGGAACCTTC. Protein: CASSEGVGGTF.

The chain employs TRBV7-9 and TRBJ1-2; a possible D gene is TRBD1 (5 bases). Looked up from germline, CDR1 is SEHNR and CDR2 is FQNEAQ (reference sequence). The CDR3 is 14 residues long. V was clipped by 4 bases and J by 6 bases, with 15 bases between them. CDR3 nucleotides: TGTGCCAGCAGCTGGGGGGTTCGAACAAATGGCTACACCTTC. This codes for CASSWGVRTNGYTF.